This TCR beta chain was sequenced in a study of Ad26.COV2.S vaccination and SARS-CoV-2 variants. Study summary: Donor had been placed in the Ad26.COV2.S arm of the COV1001 trial.

Measured with immunoSEQ multiplex PCR; TCRdb has only the in-frame clones, and not every one. The data contain some 640,000 clones, 70% to 90% of them singletons. Treatment in this sample: approximately 18 received Ad26.COV2.S at low or high dose, single or two shots; roughly five received placebo; per-sample allocation not given. Specimens were obtained on day 63 following the first vaccine or placebo injection. On this clone: The antigen is not known.

The germline V gene encodes CDR1 SQVTM and CDR2 ANQGSEA. The CDR3 has 10 residues. Trimming pared 5 bases from V and 5 bases from J, leaving 4 bases between. Findings of the study overall: Substantial breadth in spike-specific CD8+ and CD4+ T cell responses was reportedly seen after vaccination.

The chain carries TRBV29-1 and TRBJ2-1; D gene unclear. The source was peripheral blood, collected in a trial of Ad26.COV2.S vaccine versus placebo. The receptor was isolated from a person between 18 and 65 years old who received the Ad26.COV2.S COVID-19 vaccine or a placebo. CDR3 protein: CSVYDNEQFF. CDR3 nucleotides: TGCAGCGTTTATGACAATGAGCAGTTCTTC.